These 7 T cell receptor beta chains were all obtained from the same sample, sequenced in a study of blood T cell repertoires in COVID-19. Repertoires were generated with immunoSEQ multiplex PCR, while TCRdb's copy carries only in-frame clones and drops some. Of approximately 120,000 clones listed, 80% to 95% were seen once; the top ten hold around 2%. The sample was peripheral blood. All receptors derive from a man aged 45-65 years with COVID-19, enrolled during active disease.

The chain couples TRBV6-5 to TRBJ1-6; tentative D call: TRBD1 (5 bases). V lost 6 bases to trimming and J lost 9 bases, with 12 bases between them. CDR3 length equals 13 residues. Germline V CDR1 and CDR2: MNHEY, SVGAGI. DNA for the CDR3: TGTGCCAGCAGGGGTGGGGCTAGTTCACCCCTCCACTTT. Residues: CASRGGASSPLHF.

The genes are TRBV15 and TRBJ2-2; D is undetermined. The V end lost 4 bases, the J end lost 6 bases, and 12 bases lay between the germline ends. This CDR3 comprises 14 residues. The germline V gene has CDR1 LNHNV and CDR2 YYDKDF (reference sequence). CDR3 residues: CATSTAESAGELFF. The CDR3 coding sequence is TGTGCCACCAGCACCGCGGAGTCCGCCGGGGAGCTGTTTTTT. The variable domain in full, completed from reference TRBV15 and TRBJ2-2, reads DAMVIQNPRYQVTQFGKPVTLSCSQTLNHNVMYWYQQKSSQAPKLLFHYYDKDFNNEADTPDNFQSRRPNTSFCFLDIRSPGLGDTAMYLCATSTAESAGELFFGEGSRLTVL.

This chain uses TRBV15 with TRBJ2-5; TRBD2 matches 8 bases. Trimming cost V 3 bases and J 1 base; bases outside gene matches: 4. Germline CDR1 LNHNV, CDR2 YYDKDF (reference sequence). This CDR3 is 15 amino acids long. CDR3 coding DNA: TGTGCCACCAGCAGCCTCGGGAGGGGCCAAGAGACCCAGTACTTC. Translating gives CATSSLGRGQETQYF.

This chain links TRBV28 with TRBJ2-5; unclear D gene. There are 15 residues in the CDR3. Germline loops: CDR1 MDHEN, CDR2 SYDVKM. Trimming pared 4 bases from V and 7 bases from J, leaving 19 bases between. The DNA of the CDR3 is TGTGCCAGCAGTTCGCCACCGACACCACATGGGACCCAGTACTTC. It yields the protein CASSSPPTPHGTQYF.

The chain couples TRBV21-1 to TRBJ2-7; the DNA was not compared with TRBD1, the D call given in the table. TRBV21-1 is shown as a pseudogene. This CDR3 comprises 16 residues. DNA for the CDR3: TGTGCCAGCAGCAAGGAAGCCGGGACAGGGTCCTACGAGCAGTACGTC. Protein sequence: CASSKEAGTGSYEQYV.

CDR3 protein: CAWSPGDSPLHF. DNA of the CDR3: TGTGCCTGGAGTCCAGGGGATTCACCCCTCCACTTT. This chain connects TRBV30 to TRBJ1-6, with a tentative D call TRBD1 (6 bases). The CDR3 consists of 12 residues. V was trimmed by 2 bases and J by 8 bases, leaving 7 bases between them. Germline values: CDR1 GTSNPN, CDR2 SVGIG (reference sequence).

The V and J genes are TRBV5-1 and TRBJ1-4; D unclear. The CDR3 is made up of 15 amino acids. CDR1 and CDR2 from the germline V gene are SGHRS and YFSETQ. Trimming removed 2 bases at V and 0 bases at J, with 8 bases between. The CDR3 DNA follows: TGCGCCAGCAGCTTCGCGTCTGCAACTAATGAAAAACTGTTTTTT. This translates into CASSFASATNEKLFF.